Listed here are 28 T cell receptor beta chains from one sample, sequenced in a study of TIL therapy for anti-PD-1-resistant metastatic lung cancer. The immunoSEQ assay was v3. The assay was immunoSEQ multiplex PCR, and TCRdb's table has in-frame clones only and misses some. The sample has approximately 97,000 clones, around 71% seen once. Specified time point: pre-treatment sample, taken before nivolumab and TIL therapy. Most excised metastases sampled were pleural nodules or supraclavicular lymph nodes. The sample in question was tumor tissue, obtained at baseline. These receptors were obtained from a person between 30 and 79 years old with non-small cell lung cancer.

CDR3 DNA sequence: TGTGCCAGCAGCCGACAGGGGGCTAGGGGCAATCAGCCCCAGCATTTT. Residues: CASSRQGARGNQPQHF. The chain is built from TRBV5-6 and TRBJ1-5, with 10 bases identical to TRBD1. This CDR3 region has 16 residues. Trimming took 4 bases from V and 2 from J; bases not matched to a gene: 6. The germline V gene encodes CDR1 SGHDT and CDR2 YYEEEE.

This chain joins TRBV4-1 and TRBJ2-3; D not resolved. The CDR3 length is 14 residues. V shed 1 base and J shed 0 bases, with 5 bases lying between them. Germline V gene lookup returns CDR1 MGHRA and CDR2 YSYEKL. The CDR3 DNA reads TGCGCCAGCAGCCAAGGGTCCAGCACAGATACGCAGTATTTT. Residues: CASSQGSSTDTQYF.

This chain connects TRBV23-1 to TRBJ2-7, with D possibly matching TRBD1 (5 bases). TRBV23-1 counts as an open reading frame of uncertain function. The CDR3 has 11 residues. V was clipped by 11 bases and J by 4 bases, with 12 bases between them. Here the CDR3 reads CAYARAYEQYF. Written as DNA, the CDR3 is TGCGCCTATGCCAGGGCGTACGAGCAGTACTTC.

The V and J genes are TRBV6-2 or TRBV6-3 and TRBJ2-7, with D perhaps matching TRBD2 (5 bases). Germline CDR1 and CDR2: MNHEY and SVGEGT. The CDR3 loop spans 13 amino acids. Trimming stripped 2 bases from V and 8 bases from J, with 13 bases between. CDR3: CASSYRTSYKQYF. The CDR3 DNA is TGTGCCAGCAGTTACCGGACTTCTTACAAGCAGTACTTC.

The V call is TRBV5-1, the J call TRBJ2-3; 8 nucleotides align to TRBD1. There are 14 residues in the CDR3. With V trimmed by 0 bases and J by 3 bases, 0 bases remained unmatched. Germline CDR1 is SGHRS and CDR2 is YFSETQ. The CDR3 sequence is CASSLGTGTDTQYF. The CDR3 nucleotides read TGCGCCAGCAGCTTGGGGACAGGGACAGATACGCAGTATTTT.

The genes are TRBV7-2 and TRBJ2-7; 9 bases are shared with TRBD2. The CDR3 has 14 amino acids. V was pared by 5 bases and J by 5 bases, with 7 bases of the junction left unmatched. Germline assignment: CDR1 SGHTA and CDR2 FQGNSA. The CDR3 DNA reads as TGTGCCAGCAGCATCGGGACTAGCAACGACGAGCAGTACTTC. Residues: CASSIGTSNDEQYF.

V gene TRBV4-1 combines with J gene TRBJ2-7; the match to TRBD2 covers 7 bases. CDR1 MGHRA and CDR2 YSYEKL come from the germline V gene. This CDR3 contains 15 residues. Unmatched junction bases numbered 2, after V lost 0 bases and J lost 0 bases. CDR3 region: CASSQDERGSYEQYF. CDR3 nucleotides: TGCGCCAGCAGCCAAGACGAGCGGGGCTCCTACGAGCAGTACTTC.

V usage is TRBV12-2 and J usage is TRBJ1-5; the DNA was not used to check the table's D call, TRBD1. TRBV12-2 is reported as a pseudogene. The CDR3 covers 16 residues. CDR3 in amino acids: CASQLKSAGGRQPQHF. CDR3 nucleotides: TGTGCAAGCCAGCTTAAATCGGCAGGGGGCCGCCAGCCCCAGCATTTT.

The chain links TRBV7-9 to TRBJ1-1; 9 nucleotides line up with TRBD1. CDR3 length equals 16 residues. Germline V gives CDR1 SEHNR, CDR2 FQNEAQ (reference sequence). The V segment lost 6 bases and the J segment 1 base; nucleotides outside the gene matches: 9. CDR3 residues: CASSSHRGRGNTEAFF. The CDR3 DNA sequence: TGTGCCAGCAGTTCTCACAGGGGGCGTGGGAACACTGAAGCTTTCTTT.

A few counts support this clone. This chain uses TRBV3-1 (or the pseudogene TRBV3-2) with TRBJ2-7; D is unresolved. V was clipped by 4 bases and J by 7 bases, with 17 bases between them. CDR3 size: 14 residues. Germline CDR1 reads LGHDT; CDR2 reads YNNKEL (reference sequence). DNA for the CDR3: TGTGCCAGCAGCCGAGCCAGCGTTCACGGAGAGCAGTACTTC. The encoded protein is CASSRASVHGEQYF.

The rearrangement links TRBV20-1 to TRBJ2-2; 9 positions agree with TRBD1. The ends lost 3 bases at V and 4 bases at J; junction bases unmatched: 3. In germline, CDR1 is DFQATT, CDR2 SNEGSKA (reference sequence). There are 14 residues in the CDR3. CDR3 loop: CSASSTGGTGELFF. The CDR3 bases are TGCAGTGCTAGTTCGACAGGGGGCACCGGGGAGCTGTTTTTT.

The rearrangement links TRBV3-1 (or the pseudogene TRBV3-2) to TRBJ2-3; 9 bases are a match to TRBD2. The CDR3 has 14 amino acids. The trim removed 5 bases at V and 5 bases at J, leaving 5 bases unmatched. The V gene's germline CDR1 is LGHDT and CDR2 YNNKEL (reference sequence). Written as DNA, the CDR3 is TGTGCCAGCAGCTCAGCGGGGGGAGAAGATACGCAGTATTTT. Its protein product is CASSSAGGEDTQYF.

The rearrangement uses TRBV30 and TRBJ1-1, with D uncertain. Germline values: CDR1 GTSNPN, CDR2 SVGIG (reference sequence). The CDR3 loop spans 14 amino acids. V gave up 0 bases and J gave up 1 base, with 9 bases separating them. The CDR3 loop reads CAWSVPGGNTEAFF. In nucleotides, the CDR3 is TGTGCCTGGAGTGTGCCAGGAGGGAACACTGAAGCTTTCTTT.

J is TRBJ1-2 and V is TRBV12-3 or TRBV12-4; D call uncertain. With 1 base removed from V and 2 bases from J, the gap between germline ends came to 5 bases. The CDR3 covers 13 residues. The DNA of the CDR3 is TGTGCCAGCAGTTTAGAGGGAAACTATGGCTACACCTTC. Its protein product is CASSLEGNYGYTF.

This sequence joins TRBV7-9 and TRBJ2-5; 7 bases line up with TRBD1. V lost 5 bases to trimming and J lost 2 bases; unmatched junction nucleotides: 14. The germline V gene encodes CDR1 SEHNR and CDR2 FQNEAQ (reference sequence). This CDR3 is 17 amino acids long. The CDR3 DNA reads TGTGCCAGCAGCGCTTATTCGTCGGGACAGATACAAGAGACCCAGTACTTC. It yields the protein CASSAYSSGQIQETQYF.

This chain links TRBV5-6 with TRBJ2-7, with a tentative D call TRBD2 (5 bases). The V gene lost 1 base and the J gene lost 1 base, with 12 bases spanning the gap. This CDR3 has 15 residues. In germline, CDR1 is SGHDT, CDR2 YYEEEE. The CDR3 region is CASSLPGIPSYEQYF. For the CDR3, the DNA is TGTGCCAGCAGCTTGCCGGGGATTCCTTCCTACGAGCAGTACTTC.

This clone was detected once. The CDR3 sequence: CASSVRGGGNTGELFF. CDR3 nucleotides: TGTGCCAGCAGCGTAAGAGGGGGAGGGAACACCGGGGAGCTGTTTTTT. The chain recombines TRBV9 with TRBJ2-2; either TRBD1 or TRBD2 may fit D (6 bases each). The V end was cut by 1 base, the J end by 1 base, with 11 bases between. The CDR3 has 16 amino acids. The germline V gene encodes CDR1 SGDLS and CDR2 YYNGEE.

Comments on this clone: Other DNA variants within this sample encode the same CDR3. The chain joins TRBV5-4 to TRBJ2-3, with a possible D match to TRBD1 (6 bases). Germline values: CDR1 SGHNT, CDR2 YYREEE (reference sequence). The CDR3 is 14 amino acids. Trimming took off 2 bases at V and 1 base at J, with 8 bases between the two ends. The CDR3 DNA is TGTGCCAGCAGCTTCTCAGGGGGCACAGATACGCAGTATTTT. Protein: CASSFSGGTDTQYF.

CDR3 coding DNA: TGTGCCAGCTCACCACCGAGGGGCCCGAACACTGAAGCTTTCTTT. As protein: CASSPPRGPNTEAFF. V usage is TRBV18 and J usage is TRBJ1-1, with D possibly matching TRBD1 (5 bases). Germline lookup yields CDR1 KGHSH and CDR2 LQKENI. The CDR3 is made up of 15 amino acids. V was shortened by 0 bases and J by 1 base, with 9 bases between the two germline ends.

Here the CDR3 reads CASSFAGGQGGELFF. The CDR3 DNA follows: TGCGCCAGCAGCTTCGCGGGGGGGCAAGGCGGGGAGCTGTTTTTT. The V call is TRBV5-1, the J call TRBJ2-2, with 9 bases identical to TRBD2. Germline V CDR1 and CDR2: SGHRS, YFSETQ. With 2 bases clipped from V and 7 bases from J, the junction kept 6 bases outside the gene matches. The CDR3 has 15 residues.

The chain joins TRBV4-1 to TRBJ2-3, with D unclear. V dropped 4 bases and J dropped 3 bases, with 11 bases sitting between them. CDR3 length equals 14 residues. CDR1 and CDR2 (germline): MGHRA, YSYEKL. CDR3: CASSPQDLTDTQYF. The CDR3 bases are TGCGCCAGCAGCCCCCAGGATTTAACAGATACGCAGTATTTT.

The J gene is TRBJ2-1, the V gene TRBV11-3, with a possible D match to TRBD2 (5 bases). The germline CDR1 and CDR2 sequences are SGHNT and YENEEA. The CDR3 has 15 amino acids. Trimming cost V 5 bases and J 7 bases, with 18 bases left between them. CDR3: CASSPSVQSGNEQFF. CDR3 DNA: TGTGCCAGCAGCCCTTCGGTGCAGTCGGGGAATGAGCAGTTCTTC. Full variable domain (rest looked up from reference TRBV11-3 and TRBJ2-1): EAGVVQSPRYKIIEKKQPVAFWCNPISGHNTLYWYLQNLGQGPELLIRYENEEAVDDSQLPKDRFSAERLKGVDSTLKIQPAELGDSAVYLCASSPSVQSGNEQFFGPGTRLTVL.

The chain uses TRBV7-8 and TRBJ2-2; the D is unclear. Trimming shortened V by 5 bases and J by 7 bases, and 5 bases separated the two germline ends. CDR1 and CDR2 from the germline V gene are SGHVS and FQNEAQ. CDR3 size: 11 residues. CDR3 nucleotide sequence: TGTGCCAGCAGCCCGAACGGGGAGCTGTTTTTT. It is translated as CASSPNGELFF.

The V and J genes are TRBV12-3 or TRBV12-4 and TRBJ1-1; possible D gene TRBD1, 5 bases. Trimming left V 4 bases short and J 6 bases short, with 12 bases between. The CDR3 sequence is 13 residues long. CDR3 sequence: CASSSGLLSEAFF. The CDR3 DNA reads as TGTGCCAGCAGTTCGGGACTATTGTCTGAAGCTTTCTTT.

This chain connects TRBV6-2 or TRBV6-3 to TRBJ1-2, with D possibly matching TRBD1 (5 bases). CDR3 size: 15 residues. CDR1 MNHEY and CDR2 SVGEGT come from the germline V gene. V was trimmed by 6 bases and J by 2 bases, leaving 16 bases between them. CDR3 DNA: TGTGCCAGCAGCCCTTCCGGGACGGTAAACTATGGCTACACCTTC. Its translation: CASSPSGTVNYGYTF.

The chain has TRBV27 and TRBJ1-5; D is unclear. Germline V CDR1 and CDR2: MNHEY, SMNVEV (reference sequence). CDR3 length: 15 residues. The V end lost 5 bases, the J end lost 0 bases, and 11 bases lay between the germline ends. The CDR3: CASSKRRDSNQPQHF. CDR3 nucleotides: TGTGCCAGCAGTAAACGCCGGGATAGCAATCAGCCCCAGCATTTT.

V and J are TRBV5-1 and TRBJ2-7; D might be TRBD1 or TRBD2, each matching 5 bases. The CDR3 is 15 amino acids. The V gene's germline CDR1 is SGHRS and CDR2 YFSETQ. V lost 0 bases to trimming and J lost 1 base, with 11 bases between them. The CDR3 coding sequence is TGCGCCAGCAGCTTGGGGGACGGACGTTCCTACGAGCAGTACTTC. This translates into CASSLGDGRSYEQYF.

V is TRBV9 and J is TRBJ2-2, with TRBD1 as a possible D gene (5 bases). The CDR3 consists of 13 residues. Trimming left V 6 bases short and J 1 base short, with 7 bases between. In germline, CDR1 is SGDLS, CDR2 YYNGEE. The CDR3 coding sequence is TGTGCCAGCACAGGGTGGAACACCGGGGAGCTGTTTTTT. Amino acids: CASTGWNTGELFF.